This TCR beta chain was identified in a study of shared clonotypes between healthy human individuals. As to this clone: Its antigen is not identified.

Measured with immunoSEQ multiplex PCR; TCRdb has only the in-frame clones, and not every one. Of approximately 2,000,000 clones in the sample, around 90% were seen once. Germline assignment: CDR1 LNHDA and CDR2 SQIVND (reference sequence). This CDR3 is built from 13 residues. V was pared by 4 bases and J by 7 bases, with 13 bases between. Whole-study findings and limits: A limitation of the genetic and exposure-history diversity represented arose from few donors.

From CD4+ cells came CD45RA+ naive and CD45RA-negative memory subsets. The TCR sequence derives from a man aged 18 to 35 in good health. Some clones in this sample may be carry-over from other donors' samples. The sequenced sample was naive CD4+ T cells from PBMCs. Subset: CD45RA+ positively selected. The gene calls are TRBV19 and TRBJ1-2, with D possibly TRBD1 on 6 matching bases. The CDR3 loop reads CASSRNRAGGYTF. CDR3 in DNA: TGTGCCAGTAGTAGAAACAGGGCGGGTGGCTACACCTTC.